The entry below gives a single T cell receptor (beta chain) sequence along with its context. This sample is part of a study of glioma-infiltrating T cells after dendritic cell vaccination. Study-wide context: The vaccine used monocyte-derived dendritic cells pulsed overnight with autologous tumor lysate.

Profiling relied on immunoSEQ multiplex PCR, and the TCRdb table lists in-frame clones only, not all of them. Counted here are 90,000 or so clones, more than 70% occurring once; the ten biggest clones make up roughly 2.9%. Trimming removed 0 bases at V and 1 base at J, with 11 bases between. Germline assignment: CDR1 SGDLS and CDR2 YYNGEE. This CDR3 is 15 amino acids long. The genes are TRBV9 and TRBJ2-7; possibly TRBD2 for D (6 bases). This sample comprised blood, obtained before dendritic cell vaccination. The sequence came from a human donor with glioblastoma. The CDR3 loop reads CASSVATGVSYEQYF. The CDR3 DNA reads as TGTGCCAGCAGCGTAGCTACGGGAGTTTCCTACGAGCAGTACTTC.